This passage covers 26 T cell receptor beta chains from one sample sequenced in a study of T cell clonality in common variable immunodeficiency (dated by TCRdb to the mid-2010s). The research as a whole found: Fewer deletions and N-nucleotide insertions were reportedly observed in CVID TCRbeta sequences, and highly modified clones with 13 or more V deletions were reportedly absent from CVID TCRbeta sequences.

Library construction relied on the immunoSEQ multiplex PCR assay. TCRdb mirrors the immuneACCESS table, restricted to in-frame sequences. Some clones are absent from its copies; in checked studies, under half trace to an unresolved V gene, and the reason for the others is unknown. This sample is represented by 16,000 or so clones, with no singletons among them. The top ten constitute roughly an eighth of the sample. No antigen has been assigned to these receptors. Sequencing was carried out using peripheral blood mononuclear cells. The receptors stem from a human donor with common variable immunodeficiency.

This clone was detected only a few times. The read falls 3 residues short of the CDR3 end, and the missing part is taken from the germline J gene. The chain combines TRBV7-2 with TRBJ2-7, with TRBD1 matching 7 bases. This CDR3 region has 14 residues. Germline V gene data show CDR1 as SGHTA and CDR2 as FQGNSA. After removal of 3 bases from V and 0 bases from J, the junction contained 2 bases not matched to a gene. The sequenced CDR3 bases are TGTGCCAGCAGCTTGCAGGGGGACTCCTACGAG. Protein: CASSLQGDSYE. The full CDR3 is CASSLQGDSYEQYF.

On this clone: The read finishes 3 residues shy of the CDR3 end, and the germline J gene is used to complete it. The same CDR3 is also encoded by other DNA sequences in this sample. V usage is TRBV7-2 and J usage is TRBJ2-7, with 11 bases matching TRBD1. Germline trimming cut 5 bases from V and 3 bases from J; bases unmatched to any gene: 3. In germline, CDR1 is SGHTA, CDR2 FQGNSA. The CDR3 is 14 residues long. The CDR3 reads CASSPDRGRYEQYF. Incomplete CDR3 DNA: TGTGCCAGCAGCCCGGACAGGGGGCGCTACGAG.

Comment on this clone: The CDR3 goes on 3 residues after the read ends, and that part is filled in from the germline J gene. The V and J genes are TRBV30 and TRBJ2-5; TRBD2 matches 7 bases. The CDR3 loop spans 15 amino acids. Germline V CDR1 and CDR2: GTSNPN, SVGIG (reference sequence). V shed 3 bases and J 0 bases; nucleotides not matched to a gene: 7. Partial CDR3 DNA: TGTGCCTGGAGGGCAGGTCTAGCGGACCAAGAGACC. It specifies CAWRAGLADQET. The whole CDR3 is CAWRAGLADQETQYF.

This clone was picked up a small number of times. The read terminates 3 residues before the CDR3 end, so the remaining end is supplied by the germline J gene. This chain links TRBV5-1 with TRBJ1-2; D uncertain. Trimming pared 0 bases from V and 4 bases from J, leaving 7 bases between. Germline assignment: CDR1 SGHRS and CDR2 YFSETQ. This CDR3 is 13 amino acids long. This CDR3 is CASSLEAVYGYTF. Incomplete CDR3 DNA: TGCGCCAGCAGCTTGGAGGCAGTCTATGGC.

This clone has more than one count but fewer than ten. The read is 3 residues too short to cover the CDR3 end, so that end is filled in from the germline J gene. J is TRBJ1-5 and V is TRBV20-1, with D maybe TRBD1 (5 bases). Per the germline V gene, CDR1 is DFQATT and CDR2 is SNEGSKA (reference sequence). This CDR3 contains 12 residues. The ends were cut back, 3 bases at V and 8 bases at J, with 11 bases in the middle. CDR3 bases read: TGCAGTGCTAGTCGGCAGGGTAAGCCC. Translation: CSASRQGKP. The CDR3 as a whole reads CSASRQGKPQHF.

This clone was seen at least ten times. The sequence runs out 3 residues before the end of the CDR3; the remainder is reconstructed from the germline J gene. This sequence joins TRBV20-1 and TRBJ1-5, with a possible D match to TRBD1 (6 bases). From germline, CDR1 is DFQATT and CDR2 SNEGSKA (reference sequence). Trimming left V 0 bases short and J 4 bases short, with 22 bases between. This CDR3 region has 18 residues. The CDR3 here is CSARDLGSMGARNQPQHF. CDR3 DNA (partial): TGCAGTGCTAGAGATTTAGGGAGTATGGGGGCGCGGAATCAGCCC.

As regards this clone: Given a much more abundant clone one base away, this may be a read error. The read ends 3 residues early relative to the CDR3; the germline J gene fills the gap. The chain links TRBV7-6 to TRBJ2-6; weak D call: TRBD1 (5 bases). Germline assignment: CDR1 SGHVS and CDR2 FNYEAQ. This CDR3 comprises 15 residues. V shed 0 bases and J shed 2 bases, with 5 bases lying between them. The sequenced CDR3 bases are TGTGCCAGCAGCTTAGCAGGGGCTGGGGCCAACGTC. It codes for CASSLAGAGANV. The CDR3, in full, reads CASSLAGAGANVLTF. Using reference TRBV7-6 and TRBJ2-6 for the parts outside the CDR3, the full variable domain is GAGVSQSPRYKVTKRGQDVALRCDPISGHVSLYWYRQALGQGPEFLTYFNYEAQQDKSGLPNDRFSAERPEGSISTLTIQRTEQRDSAMYRCASSLAGAGANVLTFGAGSRLTVL.

With respect to this clone: The read ends 3 residues early relative to the CDR3; the germline J gene fills the gap. The chain links TRBV7-9 to TRBJ2-7; D is perhaps TRBD1 (6 bases). Between the trimmed V and J ends, which lost 3 bases and 0 bases, there was a span of 9 bases. Germline V gives CDR1 SEHNR, CDR2 FQNEAQ (reference sequence). The CDR3 has 14 residues. CDR3 DNA (partial): TGTGCCAGCAGCTTTCAGGGGAGCTCCTACGAG. As protein: CASSFQGSSYE. The whole CDR3 protein is CASSFQGSSYEQYF.

This clone was observed many times. At one boundary the junction diverges from the germline segment, which might be a read error. The sequenced CDR3 bases are TGCGCCAGCAGCGCTGGACAGACATCGAATTCACCC. Translated, it gives CASSAGQTSNSP. The CDR3 reads in full as CASSAGQTSNSPLHF. The genes are TRBV4-2 and TRBJ1-6; a possible D gene is TRBD1 (6 bases). The sequence runs out 3 residues before the end of the CDR3; the remainder is reconstructed from the germline J gene. Germline loops: CDR1 LGHNA, CDR2 YNFKEQ. The CDR3 runs 15 residues.

At least ten counts were recorded for this clone. Incomplete CDR3 DNA: TGCAGTGCTAGTTCGCGTACTGATGCAACTAATGAAAAA. Encoded protein: CSASSRTDATNEK. The full CDR3 protein reads CSASSRTDATNEKLFF. The rearrangement joins TRBV20-1 to TRBJ1-4; D is unresolved. The read ends 3 residues shy of where the CDR3 ends; the end is completed using the germline J gene. The CDR3 is 16 amino acids. Per the germline V gene, CDR1 is DFQATT and CDR2 is SNEGSKA (reference sequence). Between the trimmed V and J ends, which lost 3 bases and 0 bases, there was a span of 14 bases.

This clone has only a few counts. The CDR3 end falls 3 residues outside the read, so it is completed with the germline J gene. This chain uses TRBV10-3 with TRBJ2-7, with 8 bases that match TRBD2. The V gene's germline CDR1 is ENHRY and CDR2 SYGVKD. Unmatched junction bases numbered 3, after V lost 8 bases and J lost 0 bases. There are 13 residues in the CDR3. The CDR3 region is CAIGRGGSYEQYF. The DNA read from the CDR3 is TGTGCCATCGGACGGGGGGGCTCCTACGAG.

This clone was seen repeatedly, ten times or more. The sequence runs out 3 residues before the end of the CDR3; the remainder is reconstructed from the germline J gene. This chain links TRBV12-3 or TRBV12-4 with TRBJ2-7, with 8 bases that match TRBD2. The junction had 9 bases not matched to a gene; V was cut back by 6 bases and J by 5 bases. The CDR3 covers 14 residues. The covered CDR3 bases are TGTGCCAGCAGACAAAGCGGGGGACCTGACGAG. Its translation is CASRQSGGPDE. In full, the CDR3 reads CASRQSGGPDEQYF.

In its sample, this clone ranks as medium-sized. The observed sequence ends 3 residues before the CDR3 terminus, with the missing tail filled in from the germline J gene. The rearrangement links TRBV20-1 to TRBJ1-6; 8 bases agree with TRBD1. V gave up 1 base and J gave up 10 bases; unmatched junction bases: 15. This CDR3 is 17 amino acids long. Looked up from germline, CDR1 is DFQATT and CDR2 is SNEGSKA (reference sequence). CDR3 amino acids: CSARARDGTGWGSPLHF. The part of the CDR3 DNA that was read is TGCAGTGCTAGAGCCAGGGACGGGACAGGCTGGGGATCACCC.

This clone was seen repeatedly, ten times or more. The read falls 3 residues short of the CDR3 end, and the missing part is taken from the germline J gene. V is TRBV20-1 and J is TRBJ2-5, with D perhaps matching TRBD2 (5 bases). V dropped 3 bases and J dropped 4 bases, with 12 bases sitting between them. Germline CDR1 DFQATT, CDR2 SNEGSKA (reference sequence). This CDR3 has 13 amino acids. The sequenced part of the CDR3 DNA is TGCAGTGCTAGTTGGGGTGCGGGAGAGACC. Amino acid sequence: CSASWGAGET. The complete CDR3 reads CSASWGAGETQYF.

This clone was picked up many times. The read terminates 3 residues ahead of where the CDR3 ends, so the germline J gene completes it. The genes are TRBV20-1 and TRBJ1-1; perhaps TRBD1 as D (6 bases). V was clipped by 1 base and J by 6 bases, with 9 bases between them. From germline, CDR1 is DFQATT and CDR2 SNEGSKA (reference sequence). CDR3 length: 12 amino acids. The CDR3 loop reads CSARAWGPEAFF. The sequenced CDR3 bases are TGCAGTGCTAGAGCTTGGGGGCCTGAA.

About this clone itself: The missing CDR3 end, 3 residues past where the read stops, is filled in from the germline J gene. The chain joins TRBV7-2 to TRBJ2-5; 12 bases match TRBD2. The length of the CDR3 is 14 residues. After removal of 5 bases from V and 3 bases from J, the junction contained 1 base not matched to a gene. CDR1 is SGHTA and CDR2 is FQGNSA in the germline V gene. The CDR3: CASSPSGGEETQYF. CDR3 DNA (partial): TGTGCCAGCAGCCCTAGCGGGGGGGAAGAGACC.

In its sample, this clone was seen a few times. The read halts 3 residues ahead of the CDR3 end, with the missing end drawn from the germline J gene. The genes are TRBV19 and TRBJ2-2; TRBD1 aligns across 12 bases. CDR3 length: 20 residues. Germline V gene lookup returns CDR1 LNHDA and CDR2 SQIVND (reference sequence). J was trimmed by 6 bases and V by 1 base; bases with no gene match: 15. The covered CDR3 bases are TGTGCCAGTAGTATAGGTCCGGGACAGGGGGCATGGGACAGGGCCGGGGAG. Translation gives CASSIGPGQGAWDRAGE. In full, the CDR3 reads CASSIGPGQGAWDRAGELFF.

This clone was counted ten times or more. Read sequence stops 3 residues before the CDR3 end, and the germline J gene provides the missing end. This chain uses TRBV2 with TRBJ2-5; 11 bases fit TRBD2. The CDR3 spans 15 residues. Looked up from germline, CDR1 is SNHLY and CDR2 is FYNNEI. The junction had 8 bases not matched to a gene; V was cut back by 7 bases and J by 4 bases. The sequenced part of the CDR3 DNA is TGTGCCAGCACCCTGACTAGCGGGGTAGGAGAGACC. Its translation is CASTLTSGVGET. The complete CDR3 sequence is CASTLTSGVGETQYF.

This clone came up a few times. From the germline J gene comes the end of the CDR3, since the read stops 3 residues before it. V and J are TRBV20-1 and TRBJ2-7; D may be TRBD2 (6 bases). Trimming removed 6 bases from V and 0 bases from J, with 15 bases in between. Germline CDR1 reads DFQATT; CDR2 reads SNEGSKA (reference sequence). This CDR3 region has 14 residues. The sequenced CDR3 bases are TGCAGTGCACCGACTAGTCGCAACTCCTACGAG. Translating gives CSAPTSRNSYE. The whole CDR3 is CSAPTSRNSYEQYF.

Notes on this clone: The read falls 3 residues short of the CDR3 end, and the missing part is taken from the germline J gene. The rearrangement links TRBV5-1 to TRBJ1-2, with TRBD1 matching 9 bases. The CDR3 contains 14 residues. Germline CDR1 reads SGHRS; CDR2 reads YFSETQ. Incomplete CDR3 DNA: TGCGCCAGCAGCTTGACAGGGGGCGCGGTAGGC. It translates to CASSLTGGAVG. In full, the CDR3 is CASSLTGGAVGYTF.

This clone occurred many times. The read stops 3 residues short of the end of the CDR3; the missing end is completed from the germline J gene. The chain employs TRBV20-1 and TRBJ2-3; D unclear. CDR1 and CDR2 (germline): DFQATT, SNEGSKA (reference sequence). V shed 4 bases and J shed 0 bases, with 11 bases lying between them. This CDR3 has 14 amino acids. The sequenced CDR3 bases are TGCAGTGCTACGGCCGGGTCAAGCACAGATACG. Its translation: CSATAGSSTDT. The whole CDR3 sequence reads CSATAGSSTDTQYF.

At least ten counts were recorded for this clone. The DNA ends 3 residues before the CDR3 does, and the rest of the CDR3 is filled in from the germline J gene. The chain combines TRBV2 with TRBJ1-1; the D is unclear. Germline V CDR1 and CDR2: SNHLY, FYNNEI. The CDR3 totals 14 residues. Deletions cut 6 bases from V and 2 bases from J, with 13 bases between. CDR3 in amino acids: CASRSVRINTEAFF. The CDR3 bases that were read are TGTGCCAGCAGGTCCGTCAGAATAAACACTGAA.

This clone came up a few times. Read sequence stops 3 residues before the CDR3 end, and the germline J gene provides the missing end. The V and J genes are TRBV20-1 and TRBJ2-7; 9 bases map to TRBD1. This CDR3 comprises 14 residues. J gave up 4 bases and V 6 bases, and 10 bases lay outside the gene matches. CDR1 is DFQATT, CDR2 SNEGSKA, per germline (reference sequence). The sequenced part of the CDR3 DNA is TGCAGTGCCGCGCAAGGGACAGGGAGGTACGAG. Translation gives CSAAQGTGRYE. The whole CDR3 sequence reads CSAAQGTGRYEQYF.

Concerning this clone: The read comes to an end 3 residues before the CDR3 does, leaving the germline J gene to fill in the end. The rearrangement uses TRBV18 and TRBJ1-3, with D unclear. This CDR3 contains 16 residues. Germline lookup yields CDR1 KGHSH and CDR2 LQKENI. Trimming left V 5 bases short and J 0 bases short, with 14 bases between. CDR3 DNA, as far as it was read: TGTGCCAGCTCATATCAAGCTCGCCGCTCTGGAAACACC. Amino acid sequence: CASSYQARRSGNT. In full, the CDR3 reads CASSYQARRSGNTIYF.

This clone is labeled as medium-sized (0.01 to 0.1%). CDR3 sequence: CASSRGADGTEAFF. The part of the CDR3 DNA that was read is TGTGCCAGCAGCCGGGGGGCAGATGGAACTGAA. The chain uses TRBV7-3 and TRBJ1-1; D might be TRBD1 (6 bases). The read terminates 3 residues ahead of where the CDR3 ends, so the germline J gene completes it. CDR1 and CDR2 (germline): SGHTA, FQGTGA. The CDR3 consists of 14 residues. Deletions cut 5 bases from V and 5 bases from J, with 15 bases between.

This clone was observed a few times. The missing CDR3 end, 3 residues past where the read stops, is filled in from the germline J gene. The chain joins TRBV7-8 to TRBJ1-3, with 7 bases identical to TRBD1. CDR3 size: 16 residues. Looked up from germline, CDR1 is SGHVS and CDR2 is FQNEAQ. Trimming took 4 bases from V and 0 from J; bases not matched to a gene: 6. The CDR3 bases that were read are TGTGCCAGCAGCTCCCCCGGACAGGACTCTGGAAACACC. Amino acids: CASSSPGQDSGNT. The entire CDR3 reads CASSSPGQDSGNTIYF.